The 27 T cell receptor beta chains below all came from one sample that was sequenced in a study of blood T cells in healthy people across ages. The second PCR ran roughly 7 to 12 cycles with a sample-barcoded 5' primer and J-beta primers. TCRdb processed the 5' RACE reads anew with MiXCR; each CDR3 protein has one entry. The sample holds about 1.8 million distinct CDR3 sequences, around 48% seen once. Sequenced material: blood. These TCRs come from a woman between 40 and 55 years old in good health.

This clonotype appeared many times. DNA for the CDR3: TGCAGCGTTGGTCGACAGGGAGGGGACACCTTC. Amino acids: CSVGRQGGDTF. This sequence joins TRBV29-1 and TRBJ1-2; 7 positions agree with TRBD1. Looked up from germline, CDR1 is SQVTM and CDR2 is ANQGSEA. V trimming: 4 bases; J trimming: 12 bases; junction bases outside the gene matches: 8. CDR3 length: 11 amino acids. The variable domain in full, with the rest retrieved from reference TRBV29-1 and TRBJ1-2, is SAVISQKPSRDICQRGTSLTIQCQVDSQVTMMFWYRQQPGQSLTLIATANQGSEATYESGFVIDKFPISRPNLTFSTLTVSNMSPEDSSIYLCSVGRQGGDTFGSGTRLTVV.

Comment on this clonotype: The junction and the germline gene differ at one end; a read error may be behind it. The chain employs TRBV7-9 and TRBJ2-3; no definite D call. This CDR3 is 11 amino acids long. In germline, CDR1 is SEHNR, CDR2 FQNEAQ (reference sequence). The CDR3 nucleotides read TGTGCCAGCCGCTTGTTGGGTACGCAGTATTTT. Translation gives CASRLLGTQYF.

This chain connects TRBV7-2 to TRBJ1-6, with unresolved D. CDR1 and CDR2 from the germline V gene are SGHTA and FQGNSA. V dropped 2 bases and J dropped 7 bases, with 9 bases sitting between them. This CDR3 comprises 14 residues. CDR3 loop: CASSLRSSNSPLHF. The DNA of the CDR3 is TGTGCCAGCAGCTTACGGTCTTCGAATTCACCCCTCCACTTT.

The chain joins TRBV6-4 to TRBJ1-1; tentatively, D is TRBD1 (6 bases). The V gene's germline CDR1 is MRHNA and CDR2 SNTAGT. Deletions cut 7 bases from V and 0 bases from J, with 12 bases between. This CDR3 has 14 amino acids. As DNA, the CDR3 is TGTGCCAGCAAATCTGGACAGCTGAACACTGAAGCTTTCTTT. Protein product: CASKSGQLNTEAFF.

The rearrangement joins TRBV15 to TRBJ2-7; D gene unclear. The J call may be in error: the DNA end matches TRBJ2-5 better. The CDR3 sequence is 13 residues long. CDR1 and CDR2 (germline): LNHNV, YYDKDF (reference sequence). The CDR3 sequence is CATSNPVPETQYF. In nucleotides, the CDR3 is TGTGCCACCAGCAACCCGGTCCCAGAGACCCAGTACTTC.

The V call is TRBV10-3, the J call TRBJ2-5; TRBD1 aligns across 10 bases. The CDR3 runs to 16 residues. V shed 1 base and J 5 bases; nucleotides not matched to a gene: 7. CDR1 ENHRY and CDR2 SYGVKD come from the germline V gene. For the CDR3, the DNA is TGTGCCATCAGTGAGTGGCGGGACAGGGGAAGCGAGACCCAGTACTTC. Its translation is CAISEWRDRGSETQYF.

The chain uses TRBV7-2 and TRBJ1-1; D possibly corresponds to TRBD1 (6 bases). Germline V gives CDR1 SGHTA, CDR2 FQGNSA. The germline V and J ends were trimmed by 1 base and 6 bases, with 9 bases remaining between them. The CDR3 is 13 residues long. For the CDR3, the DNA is TGTGCCAGCAGCTTAGAGGGGGTTGCTGAAGCTTTCTTT. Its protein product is CASSLEGVAEAFF.

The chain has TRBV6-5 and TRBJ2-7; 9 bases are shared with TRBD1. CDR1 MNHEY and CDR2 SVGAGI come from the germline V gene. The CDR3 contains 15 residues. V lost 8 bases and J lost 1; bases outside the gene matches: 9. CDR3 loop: CASGVPGTGSYEQYF. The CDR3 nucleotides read TGTGCCAGCGGGGTCCCCGGGACAGGGTCCTACGAGCAGTACTTC.

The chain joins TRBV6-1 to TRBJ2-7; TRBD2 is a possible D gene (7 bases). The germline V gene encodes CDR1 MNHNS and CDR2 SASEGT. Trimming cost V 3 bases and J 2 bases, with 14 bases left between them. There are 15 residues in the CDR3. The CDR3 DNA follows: TGTGCCAGCAGTGACCGGGGGGCCTTTCCCTACGAGCAGTACTTC. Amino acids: CASSDRGAFPYEQYF.

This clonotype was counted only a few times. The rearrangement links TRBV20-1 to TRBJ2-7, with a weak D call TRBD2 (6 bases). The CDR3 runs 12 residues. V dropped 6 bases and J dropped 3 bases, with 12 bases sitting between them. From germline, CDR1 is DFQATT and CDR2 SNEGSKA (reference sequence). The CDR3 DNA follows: TGCAGTGCCCCTTCGGGGGTCTACGAGCAGTACTTC. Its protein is CSAPSGVYEQYF.

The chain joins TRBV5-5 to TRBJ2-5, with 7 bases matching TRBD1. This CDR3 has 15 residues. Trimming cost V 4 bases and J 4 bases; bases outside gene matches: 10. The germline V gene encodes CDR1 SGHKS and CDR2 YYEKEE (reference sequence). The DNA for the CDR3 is TGTGCCAGCAGCCCCCCGGGACAGTGGGTAGAGACCCAGTACTTC. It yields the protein CASSPPGQWVETQYF.

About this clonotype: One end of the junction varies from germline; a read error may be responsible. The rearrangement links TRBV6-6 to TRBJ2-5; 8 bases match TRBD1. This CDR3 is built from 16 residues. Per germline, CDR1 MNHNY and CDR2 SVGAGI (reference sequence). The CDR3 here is CVSSFQPQGAKETQYF. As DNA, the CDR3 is TGTGTCAGCAGTTTCCAACCTCAGGGGGCGAAAGAGACCCAGTACTTC.

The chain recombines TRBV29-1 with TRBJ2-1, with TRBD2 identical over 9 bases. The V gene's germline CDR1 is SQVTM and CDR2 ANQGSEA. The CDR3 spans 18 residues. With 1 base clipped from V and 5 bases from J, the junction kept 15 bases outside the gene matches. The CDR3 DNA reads TGCAGCGTTGAAGCAGGGTGGCGGGGGGGAAACTCTAACAATGAGCAGTTCTTC. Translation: CSVEAGWRGGNSNNEQFF.

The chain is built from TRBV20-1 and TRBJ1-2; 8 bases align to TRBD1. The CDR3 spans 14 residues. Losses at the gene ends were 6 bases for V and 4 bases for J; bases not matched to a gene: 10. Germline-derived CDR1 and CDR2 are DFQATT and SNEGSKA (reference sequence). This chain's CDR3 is CSAGTGDIAYGYTF. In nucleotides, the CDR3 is TGCAGTGCGGGGACAGGCGACATCGCCTATGGCTACACCTTC.

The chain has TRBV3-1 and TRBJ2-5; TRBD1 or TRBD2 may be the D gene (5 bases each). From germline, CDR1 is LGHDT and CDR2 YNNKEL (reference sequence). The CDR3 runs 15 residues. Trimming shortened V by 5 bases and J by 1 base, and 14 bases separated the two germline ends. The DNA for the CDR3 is TGTGCCAGCAGCGCTGTCGGGACCGCCCAAGAGACCCAGTACTTC. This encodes CASSAVGTAQETQYF.

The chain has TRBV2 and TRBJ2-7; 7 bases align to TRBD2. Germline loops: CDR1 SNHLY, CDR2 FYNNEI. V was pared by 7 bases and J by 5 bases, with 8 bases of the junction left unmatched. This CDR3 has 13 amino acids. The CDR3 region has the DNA TGTGCCAGCACCGGCGGGAGCGTCGACGAGCAGTACTTC. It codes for CASTGGSVDEQYF.

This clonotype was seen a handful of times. CDR3 region: CASSYAETDTQYF. In DNA, the CDR3 is TGTGCCAGCAGTTACGCAGAGACAGATACGCAGTATTTT. The chain couples TRBV6-2 or TRBV6-3 to TRBJ2-3, with no clear D. Germline V lookup: CDR1 MNHEY, CDR2 SVGEGT. V lost 2 bases, J lost 3 bases, and 6 bases lay in between. The CDR3 runs to 13 residues.

CDR3 protein: CASSYGGQPYTEAFF. Written as DNA, the CDR3 is TGTGCCAGCAGTTACGGAGGGCAGCCCTACACTGAAGCTTTCTTT. This chain joins TRBV6-2 or TRBV6-3 and TRBJ1-1; no clear D gene. Trimming shortened V by 2 bases and J by 3 bases, and 13 bases separated the two germline ends. Germline CDR1 MNHEY, CDR2 SVGEGT. The length of the CDR3 is 15 residues.

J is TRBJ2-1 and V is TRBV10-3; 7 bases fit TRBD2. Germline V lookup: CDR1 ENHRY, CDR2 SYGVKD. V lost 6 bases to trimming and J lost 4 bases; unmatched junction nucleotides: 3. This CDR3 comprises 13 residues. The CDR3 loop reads CAIRERGYNEQFF. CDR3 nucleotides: TGTGCCATCAGAGAGCGGGGATACAATGAGCAGTTCTTC.

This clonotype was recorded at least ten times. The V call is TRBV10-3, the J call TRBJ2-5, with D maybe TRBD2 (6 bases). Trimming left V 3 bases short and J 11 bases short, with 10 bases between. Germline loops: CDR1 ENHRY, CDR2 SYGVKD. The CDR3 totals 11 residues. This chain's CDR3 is CAISESREQYF. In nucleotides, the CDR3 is TGTGCCATCAGTGAAAGCCGGGAGCAGTACTTC.

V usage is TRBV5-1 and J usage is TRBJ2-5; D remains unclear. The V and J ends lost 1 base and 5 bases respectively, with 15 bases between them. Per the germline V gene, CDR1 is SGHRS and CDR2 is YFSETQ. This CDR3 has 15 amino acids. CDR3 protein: CASSLSRLSRETQYF. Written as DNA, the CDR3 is TGCGCCAGCAGCTTGAGTCGGCTATCTCGGGAGACCCAGTACTTC.

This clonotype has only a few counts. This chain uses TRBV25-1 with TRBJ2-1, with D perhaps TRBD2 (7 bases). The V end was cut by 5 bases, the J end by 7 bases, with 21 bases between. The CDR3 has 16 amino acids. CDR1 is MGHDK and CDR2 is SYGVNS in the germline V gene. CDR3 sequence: CASSYLLGGAGNEQFF. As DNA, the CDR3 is TGTGCCAGCAGTTACCTTCTGGGGGGGGCGGGGAATGAGCAGTTCTTC.

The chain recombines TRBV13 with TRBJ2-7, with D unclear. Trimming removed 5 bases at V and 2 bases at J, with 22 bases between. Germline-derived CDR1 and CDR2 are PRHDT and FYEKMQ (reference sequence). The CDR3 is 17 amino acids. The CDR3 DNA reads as TGTGCCAGCAGCGCCTGGGCAAAGGGTGGGTCCCCCTACGAGCAGTACTTC. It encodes CASSAWAKGGSPYEQYF.

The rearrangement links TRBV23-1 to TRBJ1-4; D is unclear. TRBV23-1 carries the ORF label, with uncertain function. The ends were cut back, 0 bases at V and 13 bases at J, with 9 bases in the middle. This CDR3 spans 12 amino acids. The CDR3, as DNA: TGCGCCAGCAGTCAATCGGAGGGCGGACTGTTTTTT. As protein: CASSQSEGGLFF.

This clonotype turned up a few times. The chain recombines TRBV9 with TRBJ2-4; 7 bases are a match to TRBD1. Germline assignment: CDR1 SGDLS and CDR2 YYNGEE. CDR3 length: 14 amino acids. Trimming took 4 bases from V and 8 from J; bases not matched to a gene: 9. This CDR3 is CASSTSDRVDIQYF. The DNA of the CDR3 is TGTGCCAGCAGCACCTCCGACAGGGTTGACATTCAGTACTTC.

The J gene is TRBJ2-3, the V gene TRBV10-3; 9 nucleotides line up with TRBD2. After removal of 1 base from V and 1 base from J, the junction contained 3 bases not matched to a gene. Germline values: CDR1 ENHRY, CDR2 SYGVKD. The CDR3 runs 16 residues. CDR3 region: CAISELLAGGTDTQYF. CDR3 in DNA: TGTGCCATCAGTGAGTTGTTAGCGGGGGGCACAGATACGCAGTATTTT.

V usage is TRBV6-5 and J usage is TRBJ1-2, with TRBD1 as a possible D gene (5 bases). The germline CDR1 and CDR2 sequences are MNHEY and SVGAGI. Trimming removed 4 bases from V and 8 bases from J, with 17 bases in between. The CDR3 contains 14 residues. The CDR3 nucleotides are TGTGCCAGCAGTTTCGGACAAGGTGAAGAAGGCTACACCTTC. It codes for CASSFGQGEEGYTF.